This TCR beta chain was observed in a study of blood T cell repertoires in COVID-19. Clones were sequenced by immunoSEQ multiplex PCR, and TCRdb holds only the in-frame ones, with some missing. The sample lists around 300,000 clones, more than 80% occurring once. The V and J ends lost 0 bases and 5 bases, in that order; junction bases with no gene match: 3. From germline, CDR1 is SGDLS and CDR2 YYNGEE. The CDR3 loop spans 14 amino acids. Each recovered donor of Cohort 3 presented with two negative PCRs, clearance, or symptom resolution. This TCR was recovered from a woman between 18 and 29 years old who had recovered from COVID-19. V is TRBV9 and J is TRBJ2-5; TRBD2 agrees at 8 bases. Material: PBMCs or T cells enriched from blood (not recorded which). The CDR3 nucleotides are TGTGCCAGCAGCGTAGGGACTAGCAGTGAGACCCAGTACTTC. This encodes CASSVGTSSETQYF.